Presented here are 21 T cell receptor beta chains from one specimen sequenced in a study of T-cell memory formation after mild COVID-19. TCRdb reprocessed the 5' RACE reads with MiXCR, giving one entry per CDR3 protein. The sample consists of around 33,000 distinct CDR3 sequences, roughly 21% of them appearing once. The sequencing sample was made of PBMCs or a T cell subset sorted from them (not recorded which). These receptors came from an adult who had mild COVID-19 (a few samples of this study predate the infection). Cell type and time point are not known.

This clonotype has a count of ten or more. The chain joins TRBV14 to TRBJ2-7; TRBD2 agrees at 8 bases. The CDR3 contains 18 residues. With V trimmed by 2 bases and J by 0 bases, 12 bases remained unmatched. CDR1 and CDR2 (germline): SGHDN, FVKESK. CDR3 region: CASSQSAWAGGSSYEQYF. CDR3 bases: TGTGCCAGCAGCCAATCCGCCTGGGCGGGGGGAAGCTCCTACGAGCAGTACTTC.

This clonotype was observed a handful of times. The V call is TRBV28, the J call TRBJ2-3; 13 nucleotides line up with TRBD2. This CDR3 region has 16 residues. CDR1 is MDHEN, CDR2 SYDVKM, per germline. V lost 3 bases and J lost 6; bases outside the gene matches: 6. The CDR3 DNA follows: TGTGCCAGCAGTTTCACTAGCGGGAGGGCGAAGGATACGCAGTATTTT. Translation: CASSFTSGRAKDTQYF.

This chain links TRBV5-1 with TRBJ2-7; the D is unclear. Germline CDR1 SGHRS, CDR2 YFSETQ. The length of the CDR3 is 13 residues. Trimming removed 0 bases at V and 2 bases at J, with 6 bases between. The CDR3 region is CASSLEETYEQYF. The CDR3 coding sequence is TGCGCCAGCAGCTTGGAGGAAACCTACGAGCAGTACTTC.

The sample holds many counts of this clonotype. The chain links TRBV20-1 to TRBJ2-3; 7 bases match TRBD2. Trimming took 6 bases from V and 2 from J; bases not matched to a gene: 11. Germline V gives CDR1 DFQATT, CDR2 SNEGSKA (reference sequence). The CDR3 loop spans 15 amino acids. The CDR3 sequence: CSAHQLGGNTDTQYF. CDR3 sequence (DNA): TGCAGTGCCCATCAACTCGGGGGGAACACAGATACGCAGTATTTT.

This clonotype was seen many times. The CDR3 loop is CASRGQGSNQPQHF. Written as DNA, the CDR3 is TGTGCCAGCAGGGGACAGGGGAGCAATCAGCCCCAGCATTTT. The V gene is TRBV6-5, the J gene TRBJ1-5, with 10 positions matching TRBD1. Germline CDR1 MNHEY, CDR2 SVGAGI. The CDR3 runs 14 residues. Trimming cost V 6 bases and J 1 base; bases outside gene matches: 0.

This clonotype was observed at least ten times. This chain connects TRBV2 to TRBJ2-7; TRBD1 aligns across 8 bases. V lost 5 bases to trimming and J lost 3 bases; unmatched junction nucleotides: 3. CDR1 is SNHLY, CDR2 FYNNEI, per germline. This CDR3 has 13 residues. The CDR3 DNA follows: TGTGCCAGCAGTTGGACAGGGATCTACGAGCAGTACTTC. Protein: CASSWTGIYEQYF. The full variable domain, completed using reference TRBV2 and TRBJ2-7, is EPEVTQTPSHQVTQMGQEVILRCVPISNHLYFYWYRQILGQKVEFLVSFYNNEISEKSEIFDDQFSVERPDGSNFTLKIRSTKLEDSAMYFCASSWTGIYEQYFGPGTRLTVT.

This clonotype was seen ten or more times. The rearrangement joins TRBV5-6 to TRBJ2-7; TRBD2 agrees at 8 bases. The V and J ends lost 6 bases and 3 bases, in that order; junction bases with no gene match: 11. CDR1 and CDR2 from the germline V gene are SGHDT and YYEEEE. The CDR3 totals 15 residues. As DNA, the CDR3 is TGTGCCAGCACCTCACCGGGACTAGGTGTCTACGAGCAGTACTTC. Translated, it gives CASTSPGLGVYEQYF.

This clonotype was detected ten times or more. The chain recombines TRBV6-5 with TRBJ2-5; the D gene is possibly TRBD1 (6 bases). Germline V CDR1 and CDR2: MNHEY, SVGAGI. Trimming removed 6 bases from V and 0 bases from J, with 14 bases in between. This CDR3 spans 15 amino acids. The DNA of the CDR3 is TGTGCCAGCAGGGCACAGGGTGGGTACCAAGAGACCCAGTACTTC. Residues: CASRAQGGYQETQYF.

This chain uses TRBV3-1 with TRBJ2-2; D is unclear. V dropped 0 bases and J dropped 10 bases, with 9 bases sitting between them. The CDR3 spans 13 residues. Germline-derived CDR1 and CDR2 are LGHDT and YNNKEL (reference sequence). The CDR3 nucleotides are TGTGCCAGCAGCCAAGAGGCGAAGGAGGAGCTGTTTTTT. Its protein product is CASSQEAKEELFF.

This clonotype appeared many times. The chain is built from TRBV20-1 and TRBJ2-3; the match to TRBD2 covers 7 bases. Germline V lookup: CDR1 DFQATT, CDR2 SNEGSKA (reference sequence). The CDR3 is 14 residues long. Unmatched junction bases numbered 5, after V lost 1 base and J lost 4 bases. The DNA of the CDR3 is TGCAGTGCTAGAGGCGGGAGTGGGTCAGATACGCAGTATTTT. Protein product: CSARGGSGSDTQYF.

By share, this clonotype counts as medium-sized. The chain has TRBV7-9 and TRBJ2-1, with D unresolved. Trimming took off 0 bases at V and 7 bases at J, with 10 bases between the two ends. This CDR3 spans 14 amino acids. Germline V CDR1 and CDR2: SEHNR, FQNEAQ (reference sequence). CDR3 residues: CASSLAPGSNEQFF. CDR3 sequence (DNA): TGTGCCAGCAGCTTAGCGCCAGGCTCGAATGAGCAGTTCTTC.

This clonotype was detected ten times or more. The rearrangement uses TRBV5-6 and TRBJ1-6; 9 nucleotides align to TRBD1. The CDR3 length is 16 residues. CDR1 and CDR2 (germline): SGHDT, YYEEEE. Trimming at V came to 6 bases and at J to 9 bases, leaving 13 bases not matched to a gene. For the CDR3, the DNA is TGTGCCAGCAACTCCCGGACGGGGACAGGGTTTTCACCCCTCCACTTT. Translating gives CASNSRTGTGFSPLHF.

At least ten counts were recorded for this clonotype. The genes are TRBV20-1 and TRBJ2-3; possibly TRBD1 for D (5 bases). The CDR3 runs 17 residues. Germline V gene sequence: CDR1 DFQATT, CDR2 SNEGSKA (reference sequence). Trimming took off 3 bases at V and 2 bases at J, with 21 bases between the two ends. CDR3 DNA sequence: TGCAGTGCTAGCCCCATCCGGGCCAGGGAAGTCACAGATACGCAGTATTTT. This sequence encodes CSASPIRAREVTDTQYF.

There are many counts of this clonotype. The chain carries TRBV5-1 and TRBJ1-1; D might be TRBD1 (5 bases). Trimming removed 4 bases at V and 1 base at J, with 14 bases between. This CDR3 comprises 15 residues. CDR1 is SGHRS, CDR2 YFSETQ, per germline. The CDR3 reads CASSAGGGGNTEAFF. DNA of the CDR3: TGCGCCAGCAGCGCCGGTGGTGGGGGGAACACTGAAGCTTTCTTT.

The sample holds many counts of this clonotype. V usage is TRBV19 and J usage is TRBJ2-2, with 11 bases identical to TRBD1. The CDR3 loop spans 16 amino acids. Germline trimming cut 6 bases from V and 4 bases from J; bases unmatched to any gene: 7. Germline assignment: CDR1 LNHDA and CDR2 SQIVND (reference sequence). CDR3 amino acids: CASRSAGTGGTGELFF. CDR3 DNA: TGTGCCAGTAGAAGTGCCGGGACAGGGGGCACCGGGGAGCTGTTTTTT.

In this sample, this clonotype is medium-sized. V usage is TRBV10-3 and J usage is TRBJ1-3; tentatively, D is TRBD1 (6 bases). Looked up from germline, CDR1 is ENHRY and CDR2 is SYGVKD. The V and J ends lost 6 bases and 0 bases respectively, with 6 bases between them. This CDR3 has 13 amino acids. CDR3 in amino acids: CAIRDSSGNTIYF. The CDR3 DNA reads as TGTGCCATCAGGGACAGCTCTGGAAACACCATATATTTT.

This clonotype is categorized as medium-sized (0.01 to 0.1%). The chain carries TRBV29-1 and TRBJ2-5; D is perhaps TRBD2 (6 bases). The CDR3 spans 13 residues. CDR1 and CDR2 (germline): SQVTM, ANQGSEA. V lost 8 bases, J lost 4 bases, and 17 bases lay in between. Written as DNA, the CDR3 is TGCAGCTCCCGTCCGGCGGGACGAGAGACCCAGTACTTC. The encoded protein is CSSRPAGRETQYF.

This clonotype was seen ten or more times. J is TRBJ2-7 and V is TRBV20-1; D gene unclear. The germline CDR1 and CDR2 sequences are DFQATT and SNEGSKA (reference sequence). V dropped 3 bases and J dropped 4 bases, with 25 bases sitting between them. This CDR3 contains 17 residues. As DNA, the CDR3 is TGCAGTGCTAGTCTCTTAGCTAAGACCCAGACCATATACGAGCAGTACTTC. As protein: CSASLLAKTQTIYEQYF.

The chain is built from TRBV3-1 and TRBJ1-3; D is undetermined. V was cut by 3 bases and J by 0 bases, with 15 bases left in between. The CDR3 has 17 amino acids. Germline V lookup: CDR1 LGHDT, CDR2 YNNKEL (reference sequence). The DNA of the CDR3 is TGTGCCAGCAGCCACGATGCCACAGCAGCCTCTGGAAACACCATATATTTT. The encoded protein is CASSHDATAASGNTIYF.

This clonotype was seen repeatedly, ten times or more. A junction end diverges from the germline sequence, so it may reflect a read error. The gene calls are TRBV5-1 and TRBJ2-3; a possible D gene is TRBD2 (6 bases). This CDR3 comprises 16 residues. In germline, CDR1 is SGHRS, CDR2 YFSETQ. Written as DNA, the CDR3 is TGCGCCAGCAGCTTGTTGGGGGGACGGAGCACGGATACGCAGTATTTT. Residues: CASSLLGGRSTDTQYF.

This clonotype has just a few counts. The V call is TRBV18, the J call TRBJ2-3; TRBD2 matches at 11 bases. Germline V lookup: CDR1 KGHSH, CDR2 LQKENI. Trimming at V came to 3 bases and at J to 1 base, leaving 3 bases not matched to a gene. The CDR3 has 16 amino acids. CDR3 sequence reads: CASSPLLAGGTDTQYF. The CDR3 bases are TGTGCCAGCTCACCCCTACTAGCGGGGGGCACAGATACGCAGTATTTT. Filled out from reference TRBV18 and TRBJ2-3, the complete variable domain reads NAGVMQNPRHLVRRRGQEARLRCSPMKGHSHVYWYRQLPEEGLKFMVYLQKENIIDESGMPKERFSAEFPKEGPSILRIQQVVRGDSAAYFCASSPLLAGGTDTQYFGPGTRLTVL.